This is a list of T cell receptor beta chains from one sample in a study of T cell changes during pregnancy in multiple sclerosis. The repertoire was sequenced with immunoSEQ multiplex PCR; TCRdb's copy has only in-frame clones and lacks some. The table shows about 100,000 clones, with about nine tenths occurring only once. This sample comprised peripheral blood, obtained after pregnancy. Every receptor here comes from a female donor with multiple sclerosis, enrolled in a pregnancy study. The CDR3 runs from the conserved cysteine through the conserved F or W. A D gene is named only where the DNA matches it firmly. Clone size is given for some rows only: seen once, a few or many times, or a class if the clone is expanded.

>TRBV6-5|TRBJ1-6|-|-
CASSYSMKQGNSPLHF
TGTGCCAGCAGTTACTCGATGAAACAGGGAAACTCACCCCTCCACTTT
>TRBV11-2|TRBJ2-1|-|-
CASSLDFTVSSYNEQFF
TGTGCCAGCAGCTTAGATTTCACAGTAAGCTCCTACAATGAGCAGTTCTTC
>TRBV15|TRBJ2-5|TRBD2|-
CATSGIAGQETQYF
TGTGCCACCAGCGGGATAGCGGGTCAAGAGACCCAGTACTTC
>TRBV9|TRBJ2-2|-|-
CASSVDMGLTGELFF
TGTGCCAGCAGCGTAGACATGGGCCTTACCGGGGAGCTGTTTTTT
>TRBV2|TRBJ1-1|-|-
CASVWSGDGGAFF
TGTGCCAGCGTTTGGTCGGGGGACGGCGGAGCTTTCTTT
>TRBV18|TRBJ1-6|TRBD1|-
CASSPGQEDSPLHF
TGTGCCAGCTCACCCGGACAGGAGGATTCACCCCTCCACTTT
>TRBV2|TRBJ2-7|TRBD2|few
CASRLAGSYEQYF
TGTGCCAGCCGTCTAGCGGGAAGCTACGAGCAGTACTTC
>TRBV2|TRBJ2-7|TRBD2|-
CASSRLAPDVEQYF
TGTGCCAGCAGTAGACTAGCACCCGATGTCGAGCAGTACTTC
>TRBV9|TRBJ1-6|TRBD1|-
CASSVAGQGNSPLHF
TGTGCCAGCAGCGTAGCAGGACAGGGGAATTCACCCCTCCACTTT
>TRBV5-1|TRBJ2-3|-|-
CASSLVRANTDTQYF
TGCGCCAGCAGCTTGGTCAGGGCCAACACAGATACGCAGTATTTT
>TRBV28|TRBJ2-7|TRBD1|-
CASRPARDRGYEQYF
TGTGCCAGCAGACCCGCCCGGGACAGGGGGTACGAGCAGTACTTC
>TRBV5-1|TRBJ1-6|-|-
CASTAGPNSPLHF
TGCGCCAGCACAGCGGGGCCTAATTCACCCCTCCACTTT
>TRBV19|TRBJ1-1|-|-
CASSIVRAFF
TGTGCCAGTAGTATAGTTCGAGCTTTCTTT
>TRBV6-1|TRBJ2-2|-|-
CASSARPLANLGELFF
TGTGCCAGCAGTGCCCGACCTTTAGCAAATCTTGGGGAGCTGTTTTTT
>TRBV4-1|TRBJ2-1|TRBD2|-
CASSQVMAGGSYNEQFF
TGCGCCAGCAGCCAAGTAATGGCGGGAGGATCCTACAATGAGCAGTTCTTC
>TRBV23-1|TRBJ2-3|-|-
CASRPRASTDTQYF
TGCGCCAGCAGACCGCGGGCAAGCACAGATACGCAGTATTTT
>TRBV19|TRBJ1-2|-|-
CASSIGGPKGGYTF
TGTGCCAGTAGTATCGGGGGACCCAAGGGTGGCTACACCTTC
>TRBV11-3|TRBJ2-1|-|-
CASSFSPTVNEQFF
TGTGCCAGCAGCTTCTCTCCCACGGTCAATGAGCAGTTCTTC
>TRBV7-2|TRBJ2-7|-|-
CASSPQTGLYEQYF
TGTGCCAGCAGCCCCCAGACTGGACTCTACGAGCAGTACTTC